This TCR beta chain was documented in a study of T cells in Graves' hyperthyroidism and ophthalmopathy. At the level of the study: Peripheral blood was taken when the disease was first diagnosed, before any treatment began.

Patients were aged 18 to 65, had disease duration under 2 months, and had newly diagnosed hyperthyroidism. Uncontrolled infections, other autoimmune diseases, pregnancy or lactation led to exclusion of patients. PBMCs stemmed from about 9.7 ml fresh peripheral blood. RNA transcripts served as the template for amplifying TCR beta CDR3 regions. The HTBI set primed first-round TCR CDR3 RT-PCR. TCRdb independently ran MiXCR on the multiplex PCR reads; one entry per CDR3 protein. The table has some 550,000 distinct CDR3 sequences, less than 25% seen once; the top ten hold approximately 25%. This clonotype was observed at least ten times. This CDR3 contains 13 residues. Germline V lookup: CDR1 SGDLS, CDR2 YYNGEE. The J segment lost 8 bases and the V segment lost 2 bases, leaving 4 bases of the junction unmatched.

Material: blood. This receptor was obtained from a man in his late teens or twenties with Graves' hyperthyroidism. This chain uses TRBV9 with TRBJ1-2; TRBD1 aligns across 9 bases. CDR3 DNA sequence: TGTGCCAGCAGCGTGCGGACAGGGGAAGGCTACACCTTC. It encodes CASSVRTGEGYTF.